A single sample is the source of the 11 T cell receptor beta chains below, sequenced in a study of T cells expressing NK-cell markers (dated by TCRdb to 2019 to 2021). The library was built by means of 5' RACE. TCRdb names Illumina HiSeq 2000 as the instrument used. Following reprocessing of the reads by TCRdb, the data hold one row per CDR3 protein sequence and no DNA is available. This sample's clone table shows more than 400,000 distinct CDR3 sequences. 7.3% of the sample is taken by the ten largest. The sample consisted of blood T cells: a sorted CD56 or NKG2C T cell subset, CD4+ or CD8+ T cells, or bulk PBMC T cells (not recorded which). The origin of the receptors is a woman aged 18-70 years in good health.

The chain carries TRBV28 and TRBJ1-2; the D call from TCRdb, TRBD1, cannot be confirmed without DNA. The germline V gene encodes CDR1 MDHEN and CDR2 SYDVKM. The CDR3 runs 13 residues. The CDR3 protein is CASSLTGFSGYTF.

This chain joins TRBV5-4 and TRBJ1-2. Per germline, CDR1 SGHNT and CDR2 YYREEE (reference sequence). This CDR3 is built from 14 residues. Here the CDR3 reads CASSLAGSSYGYTF.

This chain links TRBV12-3 or TRBV12-4 with TRBJ1-3. The CDR3 is 14 residues long. The CDR3 sequence: CASSFGSTGNTIYF.

The V gene is TRBV2, the J gene TRBJ2-7; the D gene TCRdb calls, TRBD1, cannot be checked with no DNA. The CDR3 has 14 amino acids. Germline V CDR1 and CDR2: SNHLY, FYNNEI. CDR3 region: CASRTGTGVGEQYF.

V gene TRBV4-3 combines with J gene TRBJ2-3. This CDR3 is built from 16 residues. Germline values: CDR1 LGHNA, CDR2 YSLEER. CDR3 sequence: CASSRVQESGTDTQYF.

This chain joins TRBV20-1 and TRBJ2-1. Per the germline V gene, CDR1 is DFQATT and CDR2 is SNEGSKA (reference sequence). This CDR3 region has 13 residues. The CDR3 here is CSASVLTYNEQFF.

This chain connects TRBV19 to TRBJ1-1; TCRdb designates TRBD1, a call that cannot be tested without DNA. This CDR3 is 15 amino acids long. Looked up from germline, CDR1 is LNHDA and CDR2 is SQIVND (reference sequence). CDR3 protein: CASTPKTGLNTEAFF. The full variable domain, rest sourced from reference TRBV19 and TRBJ1-1, is DGGITQSPKYLFRKEGQNVTLSCEQNLNHDAMYWYRQDPGQGLRLIYYSQIVNDFQKGDIAEGYSVSREKKESFPLTVTSAQKNPTAFYLCASTPKTGLNTEAFFGQGTRLTVV.

This sequence joins TRBV20-1 and TRBJ2-4; TCRdb indicates TRBD1, and absent DNA this call remains unverified. Looked up from germline, CDR1 is DFQATT and CDR2 is SNEGSKA (reference sequence). The CDR3 spans 17 residues. CDR3 in amino acids: CSARDVGGWLAKNIQYF.

The chain joins TRBV20-1 to TRBJ2-1; without DNA, the TCRdb call of TRBD1 cannot be checked. This CDR3 is 16 amino acids long. Germline V gives CDR1 DFQATT, CDR2 SNEGSKA (reference sequence). The CDR3 spells CSYLQEWGASYNEQFF.

The V and J genes are TRBV9 and TRBJ1-3. The germline gives CDR1 SGDLS, CDR2 YYNGEE. The CDR3 runs to 16 residues. The CDR3 loop reads CASSVDVTGSGNTIYF.

V usage is TRBV7-9 and J usage is TRBJ2-3; checking the TCRdb D call of TRBD1 is not possible without DNA. CDR1 and CDR2 from the germline V gene are SEHNR and FQNEAQ (reference sequence). The CDR3 is 12 residues long. The CDR3 loop is CASSLDSNTQYF.